The entry below describes one TCR beta chain. The antigen it binds to is not known. Base qualities are not recorded, but no much larger clone differs from it by a single base. Inclusive of the bounding cysteine and phenylalanine, the CDR3 is 13 residues long. Only the CDR3 portion is preserved as DNA: 39 bases, with reading frame beginning at the first base. V is pared back by 4 bases and J by 2 bases, with 5 bases lying between the germline termini. In the prospective study, participants were roughly 18 to 90 years old, resided in about 25 geographic areas of the United States, and were enrolled through a virtual design. Cohort assignment in the prospective study relied on participant-reported clinical history from a screening survey and a study questionnaire. ImmuneRACE Cohort 3 recovered participants were defined by two consecutive negative NP/OP PCR tests, healthcare professional clearance, or symptom resolution. In the prospective study, whole blood, serum and a nasopharyngeal or oropharyngeal swab were collected from each participant by mobile phlebotomists. Prospective study participants could optionally give additional blood draws and questionnaires over a 2-month period. Before DNA extraction, blood samples from the prospective study were shipped at room temperature or frozen.

TCRbeta CDR3 regions were amplified from genomic DNA by means of the immunoSEQ Assay, a bias-controlled multiplex PCR. On the authors' methods: Nucleated cell counts per sample were estimated from amplification of reference gene primers within the assay. To quantify the absolute abundance of each unique TCRbeta CDR3 rearrangement, sequence reads were collapsed and filtered. For each sample, productive Simpson clonality was calculated as the square root of Simpson's diversity index over productive rearrangements. The clones in this table, taken by TCRdb from immuneACCESS, are in-frame only. Not every clone is retained; where verified, under half of the shortfall comes from an unresolved V gene, and the cause of the rest is unknown. V, J and clone size are taken as reported in that table, and D and trimming were inferred from the DNA itself. The sample yields roughly 230,000 clones; about 80% were counted once. The top ten clonotypes cover 3.4% of the sample.

The data were obtained in a study of blood T cell repertoires in COVID-19 (dated by TCRdb to 2020 to 2022). As for the study more broadly: The collaborator samples originated in the United States, Italy and Spain and spanned the acute and convalescent phases of COVID-19. The material from the prospective study consisted of cDNA or gDNA derived from T cells, B-cell-depleted T cells, or PBMCs. Deeply sampled blood TCRbeta repertoires from subjects exposed to, actively infected with, or recovered from COVID-19 were included in the dataset. The repertoires were released in a freely available public database intended as a resource for research on the immune response to SARS-CoV-2. Samples were obtained from the ongoing ImmuneRACE study (first 160 participants) and from about 1,300 subjects provided by 6 global collaborators. Sample metadata almost always included a de-identified subject ID, COVID-19 status, age in years and sex. Where HLA class I and class II types were available, the types were taken from metadata supplied by the sample provider, not from assay-based typing. Overall study outcomes, separate from this receptor: Clinical and demographic metadata were provided uncurated, with the amount varying by source and participant.

This receptor was identified in a man aged 50-59 years who had recovered from COVID-19. Rearrangement joined TRBV12-3 or TRBV12-4 to TRBJ1-4; the D segment cannot be called with confidence. Sequencing used PBMCs or T cells enriched from blood (not recorded which). The bases read TGTGCCAGCAGTTCGTCCACTAATGAAAAACTGTTTTTT. It codes for CASSSSTNEKLFF.